This section outlines one TCR beta chain sequence together with its context. Its matching antigen is unknown. This CDR3 is also generated by other DNA sequences in the sample. CD45RO-negative, CCR7-selected cells formed the naive CD8 fraction, which excluded terminally differentiated effector memory CD45RA+ cells. Trimming took 6 bases from V and 0 from J; bases not matched to a gene: 4. Germline loops: CDR1 LNHDA, CDR2 SQIVND (reference sequence). CDR3 length: 15 residues. The sample comes from a study of shared clonotypes between healthy human individuals. Study-wide results and caveats: An effect of sequencing depth on clonotype sharing among donors was expected. Sorted-subset samples were not fully sequenced, rarefaction indicated. Non-shared clonotypes were found to have lower generation probabilities than the clonotypes that were shared by all four of the sorted-subset donors. It was observed that approximately 5% of naive CD4 clonotypes were shared across several donors.

Using immunoSEQ multiplex PCR, the repertoire was profiled, and TCRdb retains in-frame clones only, with some absent. The sample carries 2 million or so clones, roughly 95% recorded once. The sequence came from a man younger than 35 in good health. This chain links TRBV19 with TRBJ2-7; 11 bases align to TRBD2. The specimen was naive CD8+ T cells sorted from blood. The CDR3 region is CASSPGLAGSYEQYF. The CDR3 DNA is TGTGCCAGTAGCCCCGGACTAGCGGGCTCCTACGAGCAGTACTTC.